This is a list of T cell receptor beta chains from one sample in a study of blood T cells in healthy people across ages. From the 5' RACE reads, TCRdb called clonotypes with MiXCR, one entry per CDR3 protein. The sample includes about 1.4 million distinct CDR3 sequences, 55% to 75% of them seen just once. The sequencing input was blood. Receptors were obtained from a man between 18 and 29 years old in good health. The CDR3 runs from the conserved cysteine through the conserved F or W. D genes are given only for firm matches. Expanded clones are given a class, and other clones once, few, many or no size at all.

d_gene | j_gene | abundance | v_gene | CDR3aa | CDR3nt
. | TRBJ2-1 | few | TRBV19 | CASNPVDDHNEQFF | TGTGCCAGTAACCCTGTGGACGACCACAATGAGCAGTTCTTC
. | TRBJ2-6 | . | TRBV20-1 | CSASITGANVLTF | TGCAGTGCTAGTATAACTGGGGCCAACGTCCTGACTTTC
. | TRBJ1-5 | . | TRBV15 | CATSRAIWENQPQHF | TGTGCCACCAGCAGGGCAATATGGGAAAATCAGCCCCAGCATTTT
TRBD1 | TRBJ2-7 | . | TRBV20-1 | CSARVRTGFSEQYF | TGCAGTGCTAGAGTGAGGACAGGGTTTAGTGAGCAGTACTTC
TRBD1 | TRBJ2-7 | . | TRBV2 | CASKRQGYEQYF | TGTGCCAGCAAAAGACAGGGGTACGAGCAGTACTTC
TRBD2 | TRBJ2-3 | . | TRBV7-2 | CASSSTGTSGDTQYF | TGTGCCAGCAGCTCCACCGGGACTAGCGGAGATACGCAGTATTTT
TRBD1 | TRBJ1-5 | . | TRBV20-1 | CSAGTARIQPQHF | TGCAGTGCTGGGACAGCGCGAATTCAGCCCCAGCATTTT
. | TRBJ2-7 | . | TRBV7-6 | CASSLLPVGTGEQYF | TGTGCCAGCAGCTTGCTTCCCGTGGGGACGGGGGAGCAGTACTTC
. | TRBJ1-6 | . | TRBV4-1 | CASSQESQVGSPLHF | TGCGCCAGCAGCCAAGAGAGCCAGGTTGGTTCACCCCTCCACTTT
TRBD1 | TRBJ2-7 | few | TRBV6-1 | CAVIGTGDYEQYF | TGTGCCGTAATTGGGACAGGGGACTACGAGCAGTACTTC
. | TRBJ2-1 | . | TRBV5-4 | CASSLKVGRGVVNEQFF | TGTGCCAGCAGCTTGAAGGTAGGCAGGGGAGTGGTCAATGAGCAGTTCTTC
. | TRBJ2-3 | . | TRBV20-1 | CSAVSRPSTDTQYF | TGCAGTGCCGTCAGCCGACCTAGCACAGATACGCAGTATTTT
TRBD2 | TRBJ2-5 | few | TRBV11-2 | CASRSGLAENQETQYF | TGTGCCAGCAGAAGTGGGCTAGCGGAAAACCAAGAGACCCAGTACTTC
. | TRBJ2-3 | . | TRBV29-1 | CSVHAQSGNVGQYF | TGCAGCGTCCATGCCCAATCCGGTAATGTTGGGCAGTATTTT
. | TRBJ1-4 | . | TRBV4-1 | CASSQVAGQAPGGLFF | TGCGCCAGCAGCCAAGTCGCCGGGCAGGCCCCAGGCGGACTGTTTTTT
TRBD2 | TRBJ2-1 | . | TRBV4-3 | CASSQEAVAGGYIDNEQLF | TGCGCCAGCAGCCAAGAGGCTGTGGCGGGGGGGTACATCGACAATGAGCAGCTCTTC
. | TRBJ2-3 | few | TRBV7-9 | CASSYTQTPKAQYF | TGTGCCAGCAGCTATACACAGACCCCGAAGGCGCAGTATTTT
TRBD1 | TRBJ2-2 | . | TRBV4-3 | CASSHKQGANGELFF | TGCGCCAGCAGCCATAAACAGGGGGCAAACGGGGAGCTGTTTTTT
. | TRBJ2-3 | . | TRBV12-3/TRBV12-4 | CASSPQGRVDTQYF | TGTGCCAGCAGTCCCCAGGGGAGGGTAGATACGCAGTATTTT
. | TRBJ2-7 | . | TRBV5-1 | CASSLEGNSYYEQYF | TGCGCCAGCAGCTTGGAGGGGAACTCTTACTACGAGCAGTACTTC
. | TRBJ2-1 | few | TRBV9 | CASSVGVSNEQFF | TGTGCCAGCAGCGTAGGAGTGTCTAATGAGCAGTTCTTC
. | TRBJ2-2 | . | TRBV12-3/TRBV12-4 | CASTRTGSARAGELFF | TGTGCCAGCACACGAACTGGGTCGGCACGGGCCGGGGAGCTGTTTTTT
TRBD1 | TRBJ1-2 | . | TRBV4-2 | CASSQASGGSGYTF | TGTGCCAGCAGCCAAGCGTCAGGGGGCTCTGGCTACACCTTC
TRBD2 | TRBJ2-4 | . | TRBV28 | CASGLAGLAKNIQYF | TGTGCCAGCGGATTAGCGGGGTTAGCCAAAAACATTCAGTACTTC
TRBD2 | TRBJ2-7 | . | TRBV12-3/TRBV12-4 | CASSRGGVEQYF | TGTGCCAGCAGTCGCGGGGGGGTCGAGCAGTACTTC
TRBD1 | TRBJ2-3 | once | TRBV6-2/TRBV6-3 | CASSQHRGSTDTQYF | TGTGCCAGCAGTCAGCACAGGGGGAGCACAGATACGCAGTATTTT
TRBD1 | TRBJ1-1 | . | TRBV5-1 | CASSADRAELEAFF | TGCGCCAGCAGCGCGGACAGGGCTGAACTTGAAGCTTTCTTT
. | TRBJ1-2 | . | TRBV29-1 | CSVEFYEGYGYTF | TGCAGCGTTGAATTCTATGAAGGCTACGGCTACACCTTC
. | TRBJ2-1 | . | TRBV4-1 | CASSGVEQFF | TGCGCCAGCTCGGGAGTTGAGCAGTTCTTC
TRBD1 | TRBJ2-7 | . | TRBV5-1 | CASSRWGQGEDEQYF | TGCGCCAGCAGCCGCTGGGGACAGGGTGAGGACGAGCAGTACTTC
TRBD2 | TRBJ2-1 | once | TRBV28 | CASTPGTSGNNEQFF | TGTGCCAGCACCCCCGGGACTAGCGGGAACAATGAGCAGTTCTTC
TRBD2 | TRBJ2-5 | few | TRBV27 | CASSLSTSGEETQYF | TGTGCCAGCAGTTTATCGACTAGCGGGGAAGAGACCCAGTACTTC
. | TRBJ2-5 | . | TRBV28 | CASSFESGSQYF | TGTGCCAGCAGTTTTGAGTCCGGGTCGCAGTACTTC
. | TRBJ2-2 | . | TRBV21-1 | CASSKLGYTGELFF | TGTGCCAGCAGCAAATTAGGCTACACCGGGGAGCTGTTTTTT
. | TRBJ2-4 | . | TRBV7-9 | CASSLTDNRSGQYF | TGTGCCAGCAGCTTAACGGACAACCGGAGCGGGCAGTACTTC
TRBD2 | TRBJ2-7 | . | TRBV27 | CASNPRGLAGTTYEQYF | TGTGCCAGCAACCCAAGAGGACTAGCGGGTACTACCTACGAGCAGTACTTC
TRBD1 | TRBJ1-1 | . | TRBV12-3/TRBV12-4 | CASTPGQANTEAFF | TGTGCCAGCACCCCGGGACAGGCAAACACTGAAGCTTTCTTT
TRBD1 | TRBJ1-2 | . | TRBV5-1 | CASTWDSPTAGGYTF | TGCGCCAGCACTTGGGACAGCCCCACCGCGGGTGGCTACACCTTC
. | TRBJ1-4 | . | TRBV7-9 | CASSLDPGFNEKLFF | TGTGCCAGCAGCCTGGATCCGGGGTTTAATGAAAAACTGTTTTTT
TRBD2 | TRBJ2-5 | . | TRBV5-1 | CASSAGLAGEKETQYF | TGCGCCAGCAGCGCTGGACTAGCGGGGGAAAAAGAGACCCAGTACTTC
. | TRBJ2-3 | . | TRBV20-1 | CSASDGTPGTDTQYF | TGCAGTGCTAGCGACGGGACTCCGGGGACAGATACGCAGTATTTT
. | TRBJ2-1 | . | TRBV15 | CATSGSGAMYNEQFF | TGTGCCACCAGCGGGAGTGGGGCCATGTACAATGAGCAGTTCTTC
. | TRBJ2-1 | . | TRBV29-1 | CSVMGRLVETQFF | TGCAGCGTGATGGGGCGACTAGTCGAGACCCAGTTCTTC
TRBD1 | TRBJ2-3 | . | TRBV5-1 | CASSTGQGVHTDTQYF | TGCGCCAGCAGCACCGGACAGGGGGTCCACACAGATACGCAGTATTTT
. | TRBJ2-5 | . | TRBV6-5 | CTSSYDEETQYF | TGTACCAGCAGTTACGATGAAGAGACCCAGTACTTC
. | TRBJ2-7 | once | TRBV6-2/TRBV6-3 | CASSYLEGLYNEQYF | TGTGCCAGCAGTTACTTGGAGGGGCTATACAATGAGCAGTACTTC
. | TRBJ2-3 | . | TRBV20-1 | CSARIFNTDTQYF | TGCAGTGCTAGAATCTTTAACACAGATACGCAGTATTTT
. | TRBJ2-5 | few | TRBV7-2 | CASTLLGGRQETQYF | TGTGCCAGCACCCTCTTGGGGGGCCGCCAAGAGACCCAGTACTTC
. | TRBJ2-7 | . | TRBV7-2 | CASSFLDGSYEQYF | TGTGCCAGCAGCTTTCTAGACGGGTCCTACGAGCAGTACTTC
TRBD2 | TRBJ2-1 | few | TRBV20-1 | CSATRTSATSSYNEQFF | TGCAGTGCTACGAGGACTAGCGCCACCTCCTCCTACAATGAGCAGTTCTTC
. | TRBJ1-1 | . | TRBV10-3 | CAIRIDRQRNTEAFF | TGTGCCATCAGGATAGATAGACAGAGGAACACTGAAGCTTTCTTT
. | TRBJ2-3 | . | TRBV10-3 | CAISDTGQASTDTQYF | TGTGCCATCAGTGATACAGGACAAGCTAGCACAGATACGCAGTATTTT
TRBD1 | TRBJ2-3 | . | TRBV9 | CASSNYRGLQDTQYF | TGTGCCAGCAGCAACTACAGGGGCCTGCAAGATACGCAGTATTTT
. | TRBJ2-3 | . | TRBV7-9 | CASSPGWPDTQYF | TGTGCCAGCAGCCCGGGTTGGCCAGATACGCAGTATTTT
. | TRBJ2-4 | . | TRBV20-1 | CSAIAGGLAKNIQYF | TGCAGTGCTATTGCCGGGGGGCTAGCCAAAAACATTCAGTACTTC
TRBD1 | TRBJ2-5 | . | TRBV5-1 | CASSQGQASETQYF | TGCGCCAGCAGCCAGGGACAGGCTTCAGAGACCCAGTACTTC
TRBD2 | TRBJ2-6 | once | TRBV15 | CATSRDLRKRGVSGANVLTF | TGTGCCACCAGCAGAGATTTACGCAAGCGGGGCGTATCTGGGGCCAACGTCCTGACTTTC
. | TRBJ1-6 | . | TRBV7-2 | CASSPAAGVSPLHF | TGTGCCAGCAGCCCCGCGGCTGGAGTAAGCCCCCTCCACTTT
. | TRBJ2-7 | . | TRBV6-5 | CASSSYGEREQYF | TGTGCCAGCAGCTCCTACGGAGAAAGAGAGCAGTACTTC
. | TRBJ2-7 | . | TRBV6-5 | CAPSFGGPYEQYF | TGTGCCCCATCTTTTGGGGGGCCCTACGAGCAGTACTTC